The 18 T cell receptor beta chains below all came from one sample that was sequenced in a study of T cell changes during pregnancy in multiple sclerosis (dated by TCRdb to 2018 to 2020). The method was the immunoSEQ multiplex PCR assay. This immuneACCESS table, as held by TCRdb, lists in-frame sequences with V and J called but not all clones. Of the missing ones, under half trace to an unresolved V gene in checked studies; the others have no known cause. A total of over 40,000 clones appear in this sample, around 89% of them only once. The ten largest clones take up about 6.3% of the sample. This specimen was CD8+ T cells from peripheral blood mononuclear cells, taken after pregnancy. The receptors were sampled from a female donor in good health, enrolled as a control in a pregnancy study.

Points on this clone: At one end, the junction sequence differs from germline, possibly due to a read error. The chain recombines TRBV11-2 with TRBJ2-2; perhaps TRBD2 as D (6 bases). CDR3 size: 13 residues. Germline CDR1 SGHAT, CDR2 FQNNGV. The CDR3: CASSPNDRGKLFF. CDR3 bases: TGTGCCAGCAGCCCGAACGACCGCGGGAAGCTGTTTTTT.

The chain recombines TRBV18 with TRBJ2-6, with D unclear. Germline values: CDR1 KGHSH, CDR2 LQKENI. The V and J ends lost 2 bases and 2 bases respectively, with 7 bases between them. The CDR3 spans 15 residues. The CDR3 region has the DNA TGTGCCAGCTCACCAGACACGGCTGGGGCCAACGTCCTGACTTTC. Translated, it gives CASSPDTAGANVLTF.

The V call is TRBV30, the J call TRBJ1-2, with 7 positions matching TRBD1. Germline V gives CDR1 GTSNPN, CDR2 SVGIG (reference sequence). V was clipped by 1 base and J by 7 bases; unmatched bases: 6. This CDR3 has 13 amino acids. The CDR3 DNA sequence: TGTGCCTGGAGTGACACAGGGGTTGGTGGCTACACCTTC. Amino acids: CAWSDTGVGGYTF.

The chain carries TRBV27 and TRBJ2-1, with TRBD1 identical over 8 bases. CDR3 length: 16 residues. CDR1 MNHEY and CDR2 SMNVEV come from the germline V gene (reference sequence). The ends lost 0 bases at V and 10 bases at J; junction bases unmatched: 11. CDR3 amino acids: CASSLSFGQGAREQFF. DNA for the CDR3: TGTGCCAGCAGTTTATCTTTCGGGCAGGGGGCTCGGGAGCAGTTCTTC.

This clone was found a few times. The chain carries TRBV4-2 and TRBJ2-7; a possible D gene is TRBD1 (6 bases). This CDR3 is 14 amino acids long. CDR1 LGHNA and CDR2 YNFKEQ come from the germline V gene. The V gene lost 2 bases and the J gene lost 2 bases, with 10 bases spanning the gap. The CDR3 loop is CASSQRTDPYEQYF. The CDR3 bases are TGTGCCAGCAGCCAACGGACAGACCCCTACGAGCAGTACTTC.

This clone has a single count. The genes are TRBV5-1 and TRBJ1-1, with D unresolved. Germline CDR1 reads SGHRS; CDR2 reads YFSETQ. The CDR3 contains 14 residues. Trimming left V 2 bases short and J 1 base short, with 9 bases between. The CDR3 region is CASSFGHKNTEAFF. The CDR3 DNA sequence: TGCGCCAGCAGCTTTGGGCACAAGAACACTGAAGCTTTCTTT.

In nucleotides, the CDR3 is TGTGCCAGCAGCTCAAGCCCAACAGGATTCCAAGAGACCCAGTACTTC. Translating gives CASSSSPTGFQETQYF. The J gene is TRBJ2-5, the V gene TRBV5-6, with D tentatively TRBD1 (5 bases). The V end was cut by 3 bases, the J end by 1 base, with 16 bases between. The germline CDR1 and CDR2 sequences are SGHDT and YYEEEE. This CDR3 has 16 residues.

V usage is TRBV9 and J usage is TRBJ2-5, with D hard to call. V gave up 0 bases and J gave up 4 bases, with 13 bases separating them. The CDR3 is made up of 15 amino acids. Germline V gives CDR1 SGDLS, CDR2 YYNGEE. This CDR3 reads CASSVAPGSGETQYF. CDR3 DNA: TGTGCCAGCAGCGTAGCCCCGGGTTCGGGAGAGACCCAGTACTTC.

The CDR3, as DNA: TGTGCCAGCAGCTTAGTGGGAGCGGCGCAGTATTTT. The encoded protein is CASSLVGAAQYF. The rearrangement links TRBV7-9 to TRBJ2-3; D possibly corresponds to TRBD2 (5 bases). The CDR3 totals 12 residues. Germline V CDR1 and CDR2: SEHNR, FQNEAQ (reference sequence). V was cut by 1 base and J by 10 bases, with 9 bases left in between.

The rearrangement links TRBV4-3 to TRBJ1-2, with 11 bases identical to TRBD1. Germline V gene lookup returns CDR1 LGHNA and CDR2 YSLEER. J lost 4 bases, V lost 0 bases, and 7 bases had no gene match. The CDR3 length is 17 residues. CDR3 sequence reads: CASSQDDRTGGSYGYTF. DNA of the CDR3: TGCGCCAGCAGCCAAGATGATCGGACAGGGGGCAGCTATGGCTACACCTTC.

This CDR3 reads CASSRNGGGSQPQHF. Here the CDR3 DNA reads TGTGCCAGCAGCCGCAATGGGGGGGGTTCTCAGCCCCAGCATTTT. V and J are TRBV5-8 and TRBJ1-5, with D possibly TRBD1 on 5 matching bases. Germline V CDR1 and CDR2: SGHTS, YDEGEE. The CDR3 spans 15 residues. Trimming pared 4 bases from V and 6 bases from J, leaving 17 bases between.

The chain is built from TRBV28 and TRBJ1-3; TRBD1 agrees at 8 bases. V shed 6 bases, J shed 0 bases, and the junction held 7 bases outside the gene matches. Germline V gene lookup returns CDR1 MDHEN and CDR2 SYDVKM. The CDR3 length is 16 residues. DNA for the CDR3: TGTGCCAGCAGGACCAGACAGGGGACCTCTGGAAACACCATATATTTT. This encodes CASRTRQGTSGNTIYF.

Details on this clone: Other DNA sequences in this specimen translate into the identical CDR3. The chain employs TRBV4-3 and TRBJ2-7; 9 bases line up with TRBD1. With V trimmed by 1 base and J by 4 bases, 5 bases remained unmatched. This CDR3 comprises 15 residues. The V gene's germline CDR1 is LGHNA and CDR2 YSLEER. The DNA of the CDR3 is TGCGCCAGCAGCCAAGCCGGGACAGGGTTATACGAGCAGTACTTC. Protein product: CASSQAGTGLYEQYF.

In DNA, the CDR3 is TGTGCCAGCAGTTTAGAGGGACAGGGGAAACCCTTCTATAATTCACCCCTCCACTTT. This encodes CASSLEGQGKPFYNSPLHF. The chain employs TRBV27 and TRBJ1-6, with 10 positions matching TRBD1. Germline lookup yields CDR1 MNHEY and CDR2 SMNVEV (reference sequence). This CDR3 contains 19 residues. V dropped 2 bases and J dropped 3; count of bases not matched to a gene: 10.

The CDR3 region has the DNA TGTGCCAGCAGTTTGGCACAGGGTCGCGAGACCCAGTACTTC. Amino acids: CASSLAQGRETQYF. The V call is TRBV28, the J call TRBJ2-5, with a weak D call TRBD1 (6 bases). CDR1 is MDHEN and CDR2 is SYDVKM in the germline V gene. V was pared by 3 bases and J by 5 bases, with 13 bases between. The CDR3 runs 14 residues.

The rearrangement uses TRBV28 and TRBJ2-3; D is possibly TRBD1 (6 bases). The CDR3 is 16 amino acids. Germline CDR1 and CDR2: MDHEN and SYDVKM. The V end was cut by 5 bases, the J end by 0 bases, with 15 bases between. The CDR3 DNA reads TGTGCCAGCAGTCTTGACAGGATGACTAGCACAGATACGCAGTATTTT. Its protein product is CASSLDRMTSTDTQYF.

V is TRBV6-5 and J is TRBJ2-3; 7 positions agree with TRBD2. The V and J ends lost 6 bases and 6 bases, in that order; junction bases with no gene match: 12. CDR3 length equals 15 residues. Germline V gene data show CDR1 as MNHEY and CDR2 as SVGAGI. The CDR3 region has the DNA TGTGCCAGCAGCCCATTCGGGGGGTCCGTTGATACGCAGTATTTT. Protein: CASSPFGGSVDTQYF.

The rearrangement joins TRBV6-6 to TRBJ1-1; tentatively, D is TRBD1 (5 bases). V was shortened by 5 bases and J by 1 base, with 8 bases between the two germline ends. Germline V gene lookup returns CDR1 MNHNY and CDR2 SVGAGI (reference sequence). This CDR3 has 13 amino acids. The DNA for the CDR3 is TGTGCCAGCAGTGATGGACAGAACACTGAAGCTTTCTTT. Residues: CASSDGQNTEAFF.